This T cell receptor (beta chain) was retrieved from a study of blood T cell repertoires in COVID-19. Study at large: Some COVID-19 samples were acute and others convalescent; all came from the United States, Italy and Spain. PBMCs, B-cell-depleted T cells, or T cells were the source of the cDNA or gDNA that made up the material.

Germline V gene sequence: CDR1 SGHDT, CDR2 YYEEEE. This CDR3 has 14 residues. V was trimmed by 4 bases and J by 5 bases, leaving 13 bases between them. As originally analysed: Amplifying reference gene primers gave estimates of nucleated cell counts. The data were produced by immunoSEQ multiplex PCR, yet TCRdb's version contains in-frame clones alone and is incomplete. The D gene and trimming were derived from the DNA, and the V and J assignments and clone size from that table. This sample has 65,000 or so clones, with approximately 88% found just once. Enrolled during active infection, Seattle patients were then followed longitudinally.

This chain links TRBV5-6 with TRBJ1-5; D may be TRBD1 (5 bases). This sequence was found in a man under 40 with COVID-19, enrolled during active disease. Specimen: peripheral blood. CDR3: CASSRWGPYQPQHF. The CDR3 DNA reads TGTGCCAGCAGCAGGTGGGGCCCTTATCAGCCCCAGCATTTT.